This is a list of T cell receptor beta chains from one sample in a study of identical twins. One entry per CDR3 protein results from TCRdb running MiXCR on the 5' RACE reads. This sample has some 790,000 distinct CDR3 sequences, with 15% to 20% found just once. Another study also made use of these data, one on T cells expressing NK-cell markers.

Sequencing was done on a sample of PBMCs. These receptors came from a woman in her late teens or twenties in good health. CDR3s include the opening cysteine and the closing phenylalanine or tryptophan. A D gene is named only where the DNA matches it firmly.

D gene,V gene,CDR3 protein
TRBD2,TRBV30,CAWSQGLVTDTQYF
TRBD1,TRBV7-2,CASSGQGLITETQYF
.,TRBV15,CATSILGQNNQPQHF
.,TRBV20-1,CSARAGQHQPYEQYF
TRBD1,TRBV25-1,CASSPWTGKTYEQYF
.,TRBV6-1,CASSDHSTYNEQFF
.,TRBV4-3,CASSHRDWGGPGELFF
.,TRBV12-3/TRBV12-4,CAVRTWTVGTDTQYF
.,TRBV7-9,CASSWGSAYNEQSF
.,TRBV6-4,CTFSDPARRAGHTDTQYF
TRBD2,TRBV20-1,CSATRTSGLETQYF
TRBD1,TRBV20-1,CSAKGQAGYGYTF
.,TRBV11-3,CASTSMRGNRETQYF
.,TRBV12-3/TRBV12-4,CASSTQGYSTDTQYF
.,TRBV7-2,CASSTLTRTEQYF
TRBD2,TRBV10-3,CASKRGETYEQYF
.,TRBV5-5,CASTRVGSGANVLTF
.,TRBV11-2,CASSPPGPNTEAFF
TRBD1,TRBV20-1,CSVTQGITEAFF
TRBD1,TRBV10-2,CASSEFRTGTQPQHF
TRBD1,TRBV7-8,CASTGQGLGQETQYF
.,TRBV5-1,CASSLSLGPQETQYF
TRBD2,TRBV5-1,CASSLRASGSPNEQFF
.,TRBV7-2,CASSLGPEREQYF
.,TRBV12-3/TRBV12-4,CASSLRPEGTQYF
.,TRBV7-2,CASSLVSGSPLHF
TRBD1,TRBV25-1,CASSVAGGLGYTF
TRBD2,TRBV7-6,CASTPLAEETQYF
.,TRBV5-1,CASSRTIGSNEQFF
.,TRBV12-3/TRBV12-4,CASSFGRIGELFF
TRBD2,TRBV5-1,CASRPHSGRSDTQYF
.,TRBV11-2,CASAPGPLYGYTF
.,TRBV5-6,CASGPGLLSWALFF
TRBD2,TRBV7-9,CASSLELAGGEQFF
TRBD1,TRBV20-1,CSAPRGTGGGETQYF
.,TRBV19,CASSIGWDTEAFF
TRBD1,TRBV6-1,CASSRDRINEKLFF
.,TRBV7-8,CASSLWERYLRETQYF
.,TRBV7-9,CASSPSGTVNEKLFF
TRBD2,TRBV20-1,CSALAGGHYNEQFF
.,TRBV2,CASLGSSSYNEQFF
.,TRBV5-4,CASSSGVGRGTDTQYF
.,TRBV5-1,CASTLDIYNEQFF
.,TRBV10-3,CAIKDPGSQETQYF
.,TRBV20-1,CSAMGQETQYF
TRBD1,TRBV6-2/TRBV6-3,CASRYGTGRSYEQYF
TRBD2,TRBV5-8,CASSRPLAGNTDTQYF
TRBD2,TRBV20-1,CSATSSGRVNIQYF
.,TRBV7-9,CASRVLSVNTEAFF
TRBD1,TRBV7-2,CASSQNQGGSGYTF
.,TRBV7-2,CASSLRDLAYF
.,TRBV7-2,CASSLVVGGGYEQYF
TRBD2,TRBV12-3/TRBV12-4,CAMAGANTDTQYF
TRBD1,TRBV7-9,CASSYGTGNREQYF
TRBD1,TRBV7-9,CASGPILAGGKHEQYF